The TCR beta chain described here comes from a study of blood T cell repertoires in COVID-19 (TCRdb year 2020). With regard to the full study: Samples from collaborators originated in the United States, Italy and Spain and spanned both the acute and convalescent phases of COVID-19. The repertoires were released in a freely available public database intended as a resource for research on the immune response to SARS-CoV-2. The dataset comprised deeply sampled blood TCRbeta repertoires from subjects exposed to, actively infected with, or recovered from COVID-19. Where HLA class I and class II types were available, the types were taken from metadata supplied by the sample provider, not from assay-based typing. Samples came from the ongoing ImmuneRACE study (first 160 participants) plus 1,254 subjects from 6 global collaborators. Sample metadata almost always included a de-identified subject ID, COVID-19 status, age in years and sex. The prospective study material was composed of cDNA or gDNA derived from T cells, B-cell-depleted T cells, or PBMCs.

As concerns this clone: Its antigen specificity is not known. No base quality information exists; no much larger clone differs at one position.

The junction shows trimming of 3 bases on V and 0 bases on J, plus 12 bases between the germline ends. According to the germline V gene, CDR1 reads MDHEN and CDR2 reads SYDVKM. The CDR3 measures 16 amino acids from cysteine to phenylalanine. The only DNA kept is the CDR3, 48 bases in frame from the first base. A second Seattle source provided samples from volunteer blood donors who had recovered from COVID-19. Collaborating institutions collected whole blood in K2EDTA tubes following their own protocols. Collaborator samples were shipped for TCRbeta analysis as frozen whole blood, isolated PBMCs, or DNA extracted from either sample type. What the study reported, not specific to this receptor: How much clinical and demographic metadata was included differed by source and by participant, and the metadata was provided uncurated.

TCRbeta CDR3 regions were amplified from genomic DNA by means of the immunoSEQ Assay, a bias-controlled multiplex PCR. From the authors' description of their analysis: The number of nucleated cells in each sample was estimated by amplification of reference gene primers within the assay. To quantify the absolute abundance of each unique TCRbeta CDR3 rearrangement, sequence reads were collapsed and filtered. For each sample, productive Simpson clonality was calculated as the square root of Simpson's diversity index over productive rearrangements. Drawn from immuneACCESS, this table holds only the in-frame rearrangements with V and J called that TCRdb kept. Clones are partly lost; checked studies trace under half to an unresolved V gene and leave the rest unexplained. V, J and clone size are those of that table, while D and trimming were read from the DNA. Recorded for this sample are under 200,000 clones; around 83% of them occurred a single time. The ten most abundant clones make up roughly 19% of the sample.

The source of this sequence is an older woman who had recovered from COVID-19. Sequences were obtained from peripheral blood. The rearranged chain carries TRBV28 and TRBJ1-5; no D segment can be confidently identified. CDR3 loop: CASSFMSRYSNQPQHF. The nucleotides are TGTGCCAGCAGTTTTATGTCCCGGTATAGCAATCAGCCCCAGCATTTT.